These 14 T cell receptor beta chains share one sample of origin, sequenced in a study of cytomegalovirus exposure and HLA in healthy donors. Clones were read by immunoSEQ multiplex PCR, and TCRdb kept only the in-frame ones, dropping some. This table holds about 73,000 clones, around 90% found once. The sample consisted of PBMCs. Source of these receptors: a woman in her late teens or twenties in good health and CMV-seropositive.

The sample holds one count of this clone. The CDR3 DNA sequence: TGCGCAGGGGGCGACTACAATGAGCAGTTCTTC. Protein: CAGGDYNEQFF. This chain connects TRBV20-1 to TRBJ2-1, with 8 nucleotides matching TRBD1. The germline CDR1 and CDR2 sequences are DFQATT and SNEGSKA (reference sequence). This CDR3 contains 11 residues.

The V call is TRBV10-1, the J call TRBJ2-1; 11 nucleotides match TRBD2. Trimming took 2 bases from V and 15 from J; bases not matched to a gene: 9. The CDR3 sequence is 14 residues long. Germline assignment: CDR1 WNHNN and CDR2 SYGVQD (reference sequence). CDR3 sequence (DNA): TGCGCCAGCAGTGAGAGTCTAGCGGGGGGTCGATGGTTCTTC. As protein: CASSESLAGGRWFF.

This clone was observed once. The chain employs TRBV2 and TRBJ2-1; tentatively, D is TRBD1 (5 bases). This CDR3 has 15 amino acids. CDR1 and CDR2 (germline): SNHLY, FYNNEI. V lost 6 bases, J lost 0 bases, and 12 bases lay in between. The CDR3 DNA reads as TGTGCCAGCAGCCACGGACATCCCTCCTACAATGAGCAGTTCTTC. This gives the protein CASSHGHPSYNEQFF.

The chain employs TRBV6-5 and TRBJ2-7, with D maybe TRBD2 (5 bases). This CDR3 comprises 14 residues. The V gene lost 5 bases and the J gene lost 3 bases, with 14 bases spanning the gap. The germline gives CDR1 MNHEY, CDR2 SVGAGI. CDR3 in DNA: TGTGCCAGCAGTGTACTAGGATCTTACTACGAGCAGTACTTC. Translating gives CASSVLGSYYEQYF.

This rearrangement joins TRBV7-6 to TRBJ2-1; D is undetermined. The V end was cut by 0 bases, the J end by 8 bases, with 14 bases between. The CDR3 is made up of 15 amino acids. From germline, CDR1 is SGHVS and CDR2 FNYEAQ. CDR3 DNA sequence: TGTGCCAGCAGCTTAGCCTTCGGGTCCCTGGATGAGCAGTTCTTC. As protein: CASSLAFGSLDEQFF.

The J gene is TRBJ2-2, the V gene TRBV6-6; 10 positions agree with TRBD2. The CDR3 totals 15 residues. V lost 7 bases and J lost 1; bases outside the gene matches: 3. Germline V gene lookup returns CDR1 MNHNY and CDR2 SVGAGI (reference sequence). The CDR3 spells CASTSSGGNTGELFF. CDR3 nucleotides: TGTGCCAGCACCTCTAGCGGGGGGAACACCGGGGAGCTGTTTTTT.

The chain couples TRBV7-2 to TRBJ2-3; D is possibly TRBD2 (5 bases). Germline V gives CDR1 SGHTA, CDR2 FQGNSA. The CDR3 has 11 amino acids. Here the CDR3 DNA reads TGTGCTTTGCGGGCAAGCGATACGCAGTATTTT. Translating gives CALRASDTQYF. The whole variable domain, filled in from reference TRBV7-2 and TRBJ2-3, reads GAGVSQSPSNKVTEKGKDVELRCDPISGHTALYWYRQSLGQGLEFLIYFQGNSAPDKSGLPSDRFSAERTGGSVSTLTIQRTQQEDSAVYLCALRASDTQYFGPGTRLTVL.

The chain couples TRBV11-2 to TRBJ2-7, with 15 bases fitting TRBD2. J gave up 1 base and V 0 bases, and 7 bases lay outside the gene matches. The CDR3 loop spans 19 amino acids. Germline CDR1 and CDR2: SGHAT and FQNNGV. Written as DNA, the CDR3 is TGTGCCAGCAGCTTAGATTGGTGGACTAGCGGGAGGGGATCCTACGAGCAGTACTTC. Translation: CASSLDWWTSGRGSYEQYF.

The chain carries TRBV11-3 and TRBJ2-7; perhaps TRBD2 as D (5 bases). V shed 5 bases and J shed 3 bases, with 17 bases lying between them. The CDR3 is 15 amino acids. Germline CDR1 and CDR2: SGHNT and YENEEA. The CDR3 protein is CASSPMRAEVYEQYF. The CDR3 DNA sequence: TGTGCCAGCAGCCCCATGCGAGCGGAGGTCTACGAGCAGTACTTC.

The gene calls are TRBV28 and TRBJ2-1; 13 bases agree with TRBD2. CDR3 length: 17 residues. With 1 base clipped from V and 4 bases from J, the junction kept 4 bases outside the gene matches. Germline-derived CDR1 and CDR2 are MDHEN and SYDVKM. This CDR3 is CASSLSSGLAGYNEQFF. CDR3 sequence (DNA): TGTGCCAGCAGTTTATCCTCGGGACTAGCGGGGTACAATGAGCAGTTCTTC.

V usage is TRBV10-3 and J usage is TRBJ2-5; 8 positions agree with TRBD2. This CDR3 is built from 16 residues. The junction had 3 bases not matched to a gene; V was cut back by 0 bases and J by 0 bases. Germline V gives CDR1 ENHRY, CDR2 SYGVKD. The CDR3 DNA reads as TGTGCCATCAGTGAGTCGGATAGCGGGGACCAAGAGACCCAGTACTTC. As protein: CAISESDSGDQETQYF.

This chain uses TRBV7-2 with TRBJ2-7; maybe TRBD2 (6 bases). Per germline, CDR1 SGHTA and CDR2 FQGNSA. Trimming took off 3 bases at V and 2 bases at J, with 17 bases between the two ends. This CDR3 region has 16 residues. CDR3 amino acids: CASSFAALADTYEQYF. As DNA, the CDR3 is TGTGCCAGCAGCTTTGCGGCCTTAGCGGACACCTACGAGCAGTACTTC.

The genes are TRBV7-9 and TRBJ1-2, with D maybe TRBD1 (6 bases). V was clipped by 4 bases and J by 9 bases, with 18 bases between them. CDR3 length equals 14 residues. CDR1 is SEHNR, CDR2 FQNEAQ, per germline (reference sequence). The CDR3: CASSSGSIQGSYTF. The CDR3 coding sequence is TGTGCCAGCAGCTCAGGGAGCATACAGGGTAGCTACACCTTC.

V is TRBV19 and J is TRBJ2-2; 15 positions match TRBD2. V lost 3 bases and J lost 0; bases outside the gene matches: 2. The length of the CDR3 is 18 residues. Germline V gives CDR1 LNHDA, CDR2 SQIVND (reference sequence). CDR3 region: CASSMGTSGGSNTGELFF. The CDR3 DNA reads TGTGCCAGTAGTATGGGGACTAGCGGGGGGTCGAACACCGGGGAGCTGTTTTTT.